The 29 T cell receptor beta chains below were found in one sample sequenced in a study of tumor and adjacent non-tumor tissue in lung cancer. TCRbeta libraries were built with three rounds of nested PCR, modified from ARM-PCR. TCRdb called the multiplex PCR reads again in MiXCR, with one record for every CDR3 protein. The sample contains 90,000 to 100,000 distinct CDR3 sequences, 80% of which appear only once. RNA was extracted from bulk tissue without any cell sorting. The normal lung tissue was taken more than 3 cm from the tumor edge. Sequenced: distant non-tumor lung tissue. The receptor set was obtained from a man aged 60-69 years with small cell lung cancer.

About this clonotype: The CDR3 carries no conserved terminal phenylalanine or tryptophan, so it likely arises from a read error. The rearrangement joins TRBV30 to TRBJ2-3; the D gene is possibly TRBD2 (6 bases). The V gene lost 1 base and the J gene lost 1 base, with 12 bases spanning the gap. Germline V gene sequence: CDR1 GTSNPN, CDR2 SVGIG (reference sequence). This CDR3 has 15 residues. CDR3 DNA sequence: TGTGCCTGGAGTGATCTTGCGGGACGCACAGATACGCAGTATTCT. This encodes CAWSDLAGRTDTQYS.

Note on this clonotype: A read error may produce the germline difference seen at one junction end. This sequence joins TRBV10-3 and TRBJ1-1, with D perhaps matching TRBD1 (5 bases). Germline V CDR1 and CDR2: ENHRY, SYGVKD. CDR3 length: 15 amino acids. The CDR3 loop is CAISDRGSGHTEAFF. CDR3 DNA sequence: TGTGCCATCAGTGATAGGGGATCGGGGCACACCGAAGCTTTCTTT.

About this clonotype itself: Sequence at one end of the junction differs from germline and may be a read error. The chain couples TRBV7-8 to TRBJ2-5; 10 nucleotides agree with TRBD1. Germline loops: CDR1 SGHVS, CDR2 FQNEAQ. The CDR3 is 13 amino acids. The CDR3 DNA is TGTCCCAGCAGCTTGGACAGGGGGGAGACCCAGTACTTC. Translating it yields CPSSLDRGETQYF.

This clonotype has only a few counts. Mismatch with germline at one junction end may stem from a read error. The rearrangement links TRBV4-1 to TRBJ2-2; 12 bases fit TRBD2. Germline V gives CDR1 MGHRA, CDR2 YSYEKL. The CDR3 is made up of 17 amino acids. In DNA, the CDR3 is TGCGCCAGCAGCTCAAGGACTAGCGGGACGAACACCGGGGAGCTGTTATTT. This sequence encodes CASSSRTSGTNTGELLF.

For this clonotype: A junction boundary mismatches the germline segment, possibly from a read error. The rearrangement links TRBV10-3 to TRBJ2-6, with D possibly being TRBD1 (5 bases). The germline CDR1 and CDR2 sequences are ENHRY and SYGVKD. The CDR3 contains 14 residues. This chain's CDR3 is CAISDAPGANFLTF. The CDR3 DNA reads TGTGCCATCAGTGATGCGCCTGGGGCCAACTTCCTGACTTTC.

The V gene is TRBV30, the J gene TRBJ2-7, with 7 bases identical to TRBD2. CDR1 and CDR2 (germline): GTSNPN, SVGIG (reference sequence). The CDR3 totals 13 residues. The V gene end was trimmed by 5 bases and the J gene end by 3 bases; junction bases not matched to a gene: 7. CDR3 nucleotides: TGTGCCTGGGATTCCGGGACTAACTACGAGCAGTACTTC. Protein product: CAWDSGTNYEQYF. Based on the CDR3 plus reference TRBV30 and TRBJ2-7, the full variable domain is SQTIHQWPATLVQPVGSPLSLECTVEGTSNPNLYWYRQAAGRGLQLLFYSVGIGQISSEVPQNLSASRPQDRQFILSSKKLLLSDSGFYLCAWDSGTNYEQYFGPGTRLTVT.

As concerns this clonotype: Being one base from a much bigger clone, this may be a read error. The rearrangement links TRBV10-1 to TRBJ2-1; 9 bases fit TRBD2. Looked up from germline, CDR1 is WNHNN and CDR2 is SYGVQD (reference sequence). The CDR3 is made up of 15 amino acids. V trimming: 5 bases; J trimming: 7 bases; junction bases outside the gene matches: 9. This chain's CDR3 is CASSPGGLASNEQFF. CDR3 in DNA: TGCGCCAGCAGTCCTGGGGGACTAGCATCTAATGAGCAGTTCTTC.

Regarding this clonotype: One end of the junction does not line up with germline, which may come from a read error. The rearrangement uses TRBV11-1 and TRBJ2-2, with 7 positions matching TRBD1. Germline CDR1 and CDR2: SGHAT and FQDESV (reference sequence). The CDR3 is made up of 16 amino acids. The CDR3 region is CASNSRQGYRTRDLFF. DNA of the CDR3: TGTGCCAGCAACTCCCGACAGGGATATAGGACCCGGGACCTGTTTTTT. The full variable domain, rest sourced from reference TRBV11-1 and TRBJ2-2, is EAEVAQSPRYKITEKSQAVAFWCDPISGHATLYWYRQILGQGPELLVQFQDESVVDDSQLPKDRFSAERLKGVDSTLKIQPAELGDSAMYLCASNSRQGYRTRDLFFGEGSRLTVL.

A note on this clonotype: The junction does not match germline at one end; this may be a read error. The chain joins TRBV20-1 to TRBJ2-3; 9 bases are shared with TRBD2. Germline assignment: CDR1 DFQATT and CDR2 SNEGSKA (reference sequence). The CDR3 has 17 residues. CDR3 amino acids: CSAASAREAGGTATQYF. CDR3 nucleotides: TGCAGCGCAGCGAGCGCGAGGGAAGCGGGGGGAACAGCTACGCAGTATTTT.

Concerning this clonotype: A read error may produce the germline difference seen at one junction end. The genes are TRBV29-1 and TRBJ2-2; D call uncertain. The germline V gene encodes CDR1 SQVTM and CDR2 ANQGSEA. The CDR3 consists of 13 residues. The CDR3 nucleotides are TGCGGCGTTAGGTCAGTGAACACCGGGGAGCTGTTTTTT. This translates into CGVRSVNTGELFF.

On this clonotype itself: The conserved phenylalanine or tryptophan is not found at the CDR3 terminus, so this likely reflects a read error. The V and J genes are TRBV11-1 and TRBJ2-1, with D possibly being TRBD2 (5 bases). Germline loops: CDR1 SGHAT, CDR2 FQDESV (reference sequence). The CDR3 length is 18 residues. V lost 4 bases and J lost 7, with 26 bases in between. CDR3 sequence reads: CASSSESRTCGSGNEQFL. In DNA, the CDR3 is TGTGCCAGCAGCTCAGAATCGAGGACTTGTGGGAGTGGTAATGAGCAGTTCCTC.

Points on this clonotype: One junction end does not reproduce the germline sequence, and a read error may be involved. This rearrangement joins TRBV20-1 to TRBJ2-1, with 10 bases fitting TRBD2. Germline values: CDR1 DFQATT, CDR2 SNEGSKA (reference sequence). The CDR3 loop spans 14 amino acids. CDR3 loop: CSACPSGSPNEQFF. The CDR3 coding sequence is TGCAGTGCCTGTCCTAGCGGGAGTCCAAATGAACAGTTCTTC.

The sample holds one count of this clonotype. As the CDR3 is not closed by the conserved phenylalanine or tryptophan, this likely results from a read error. V and J are TRBV6-2 or TRBV6-3 and TRBJ2-4, with D possibly called TRBD1 or TRBD2 (5 bases each). CDR1 MNHEY and CDR2 SVGEGT come from the germline V gene. V dropped 10 bases and J dropped 8 bases, with 24 bases sitting between them. This CDR3 contains 15 residues. CDR3 residues: CATKDSGTLRDIQYL. The CDR3 DNA reads TGTGCCACCAAGGATTCCGGGACCCTTAGGGACATTCAGTACCTC.

This sequence joins TRBV6-1 and TRBJ2-3; no clear D gene. Germline CDR1 and CDR2: MNHNS and SASEGT. Trimming took 7 bases from V and 6 from J, leaving 8 bases between them. The CDR3 is 11 amino acids. CDR3 sequence: CASTFNDTQYF. Written as DNA, the CDR3 is TGTGCCAGCACGTTCAACGATACGCAGTATTTT.

Turning to this clonotype: A much larger clone lies a single base off, so this may be a read error. This chain joins TRBV14 and TRBJ2-1, with a weak D call TRBD1 (5 bases). The CDR3 contains 14 residues. Germline CDR1 is SGHDN and CDR2 is FVKESK. V lost 5 bases, J lost 12 bases, and 20 bases lay in between. For the CDR3, the DNA is TGTGCCAGCAGCGTGCATCGCCAGGGTGCTGTGCAGTTCTTC. Translating gives CASSVHRQGAVQFF.

The genes are TRBV7-9 and TRBJ2-3; D may correspond to TRBD1 or TRBD2 (5 bases each). Germline-derived CDR1 and CDR2 are SEHNR and FQNEAQ (reference sequence). This CDR3 comprises 14 residues. Trimming removed 4 bases at V and 11 bases at J, with 19 bases between. CDR3 amino acids: CASSYGDPPKVQYF. CDR3 nucleotide sequence: TGTGCCAGCAGCTACGGGGACCCGCCTAAAGTGCAGTATTTT.

Notes on this clonotype: A much larger clone differs from this one at a single base, so this may be a read error. No conserved phenylalanine or tryptophan ends this CDR3, so it is likely a read error. This chain connects TRBV7-9 to TRBJ2-1; possible D gene TRBD2, 6 bases. The CDR3 extends over 16 amino acids. The germline V and J ends were trimmed by 2 bases and 1 base, with 12 bases remaining between them. Per the germline V gene, CDR1 is SEHNR and CDR2 is FQNEAQ (reference sequence). This CDR3 reads CASSLSLAGSYNEQFI. The CDR3 nucleotides are TGTGCCAGCAGCTTATCCCTCGCGGGGTCCTACAATGAGCAGTTCATC.

For this clonotype: A much larger clone lies a single base off, so this may be a read error. This rearrangement joins TRBV12-5 to TRBJ2-4, with D hard to call. Germline lookup yields CDR1 LGHNT and CDR2 FRNRAP. The CDR3 covers 11 residues. The CDR3 nucleotides are TGTGCTATTGGTTTGCGCGACATTCAGTACTTC. Translated, it gives CAIGLRDIQYF. The entire variable domain, with the rest obtained from reference TRBV12-5 and TRBJ2-4, is as follows: DARVTQTPRHKVTEMGQEVTMRCQPILGHNTVFWYRQTMMQGLELLAYFRNRAPLDDSGMPKDRFSAEMPDATLATLKIQPSEPRDSAVYFCAIGLRDIQYFGAGTRLSVL.

In this sample, this clonotype is medium-sized (0.01 to 0.1%). The chain has TRBV10-3 and TRBJ2-1; D is tentatively TRBD1 or TRBD2 (5 bases each). Germline CDR1 is ENHRY and CDR2 is SYGVKD. The CDR3 has 13 residues. V lost 2 bases and J lost 10, with 12 bases in between. CDR3 bases: TGTGCCATCAGTGAGGGGACCCCCGGGGAGCAGTTCTTC. Translating gives CAISEGTPGEQFF.

The gene calls are TRBV6-5 and TRBJ2-7; D is uncertain. The length of the CDR3 is 16 residues. In germline, CDR1 is MNHEY, CDR2 SVGAGI. Trimming took off 4 bases at V and 5 bases at J, with 21 bases between the two ends. The CDR3 DNA reads TGTGCCAGCAGTTTTAAGTTGTGTGTGGGGTCTCACGAGCAGTACGTC. Translation: CASSFKLCVGSHEQYV.

This chain joins TRBV6-5 and TRBJ2-1; tentatively, D is TRBD1 (6 bases). V was trimmed by 2 bases and J by 8 bases, leaving 16 bases between them. Germline values: CDR1 MNHEY, CDR2 SVGAGI. This CDR3 has 15 amino acids. The DNA of the CDR3 is TGTGCCAGCAGTTACCGACAGGCATGGCTCGATGAGCAGTTCTTC. Protein sequence: CASSYRQAWLDEQFF.

Remarks on this clonotype: This could be a read error, since a much larger clone is one nucleotide away. CDR3 in amino acids: CSASNYQGTNIEAFF. The CDR3, as DNA: TGCAGTGCCAGTAACTATCAGGGAACGAACATTGAAGCTTTCTTT. This rearrangement joins TRBV20-1 to TRBJ1-1, with a possible D match to TRBD1 (5 bases). The germline V gene has CDR1 DFQATT and CDR2 SNEGSKA (reference sequence). The CDR3 totals 15 residues.

Of note for this clonotype: A junction boundary mismatches the germline segment, possibly from a read error. V usage is TRBV6-6 and J usage is TRBJ2-1; D gene ambiguous. Germline V gene sequence: CDR1 MNHNY, CDR2 SVGAGI (reference sequence). CDR3 length equals 13 residues. For the CDR3, the DNA is TGTGCTAGCAGTTACCACGAGGATGATGAGCAGTTCTTC. It specifies CASSYHEDDEQFF.

Regarding this clonotype: The conserved phenylalanine or tryptophan normally closing the CDR3 is absent here, so this likely arose from a read error. The chain uses TRBV6-2 or TRBV6-3 and TRBJ2-1; D ambiguous. The CDR3 has 13 amino acids. Germline V gene sequence: CDR1 MNHEY, CDR2 SVGEGT. Trimming took off 9 bases at V and 5 bases at J, with 14 bases between the two ends. The CDR3 is CASSTGPNNEQFY. DNA for the CDR3: TGTGCCAGTAGTACCGGCCCTAACAATGAGCAGTTCTAC.

This sequence joins TRBV7-8 and TRBJ2-3; 11 nucleotides agree with TRBD2. There are 16 residues in the CDR3. Germline CDR1 and CDR2: SGHVS and FQNEAQ. Trimming at V came to 2 bases and at J to 6 bases, leaving 7 bases not matched to a gene. The CDR3 DNA is TGTGCCAGCAGCTTACTAGTTAGCGGGAGGGCGGATACGCAGTATTTT. Residues: CASSLLVSGRADTQYF.

This clonotype was found many times. The gene calls are TRBV5-5 and TRBJ2-2; no clear D gene. The CDR3 runs 16 residues. CDR1 is SGHKS, CDR2 YYEKEE, per germline (reference sequence). V was trimmed by 4 bases and J by 0 bases, leaving 13 bases between them. The CDR3 nucleotides are TGTGCCAGCAGCATTAAGAGGCTAGCGAACACCGGGGAGCTGTTTTTT. It specifies CASSIKRLANTGELFF.

The V and J genes are TRBV5-1 and TRBJ2-6; D is perhaps TRBD1 (5 bases). CDR3 length equals 17 residues. Looked up from germline, CDR1 is SGHRS and CDR2 is YFSETQ. With 0 bases removed from V and 1 base from J, the gap between germline ends came to 11 bases. CDR3: CASSLETALSGANVLTF. For the CDR3, the DNA is TGCGCCAGCAGCTTGGAGACAGCTTTATCTGGGGCCAACGTCCTGACTTTC.

About this clonotype: It may be a read error: a sequence one base away is much more abundant. The gene calls are TRBV20-1 and TRBJ2-5, with 9 bases identical to TRBD1. Germline loops: CDR1 DFQATT, CDR2 SNEGSKA (reference sequence). This CDR3 spans 15 amino acids. The CDR3, as DNA: TGCAGTACTAGAGATCTTGACAGGGGGGCAGAGACCCAGTACTTC. Protein product: CSTRDLDRGAETQYF.

Remarks on this clonotype: The missing conserved phenylalanine or tryptophan at the end of this CDR3 makes a read error likely. DNA of the CDR3: TGTGCCAGCAGCTTGGCCCTTGGGGGCGGGCAAGTGCGACTTGAGGCTGAAGCTTTCCTT. Translated: CASSLALGGGQVRLEAEAFL. V gene TRBV5-6 combines with J gene TRBJ1-1; tentative D call: TRBD1 (6 bases). The ends were cut back, 0 bases at V and 6 bases at J, with 30 bases in the middle. Germline CDR1 SGHDT, CDR2 YYEEEE. The CDR3 is made up of 20 amino acids.